These T cell receptor beta chains were read from a single sample in a study of OX40 agonist ivuxolimab in advanced cancers. Profiling relied on immunoSEQ multiplex PCR, and the TCRdb table lists in-frame clones only, not all of them. The data show about 41,000 clones, just under 85% seen once. The specimen was CD4+ or CD8+ T cells sorted from blood, collected in a trial of the OX40 agonist ivuxolimab. Receptors originate from an adult with an advanced solid tumor such as melanoma, head and neck, liver or kidney cancer. Both conserved end residues are part of each CDR3. A D gene is named only where the DNA matches it firmly. Not all rows give a size; the values are once, few, many and, for expanded clones, a class.

-,-,TRBJ2-7,TRBV6-6,TGTGCCAGCAGCCCGGACAGTGCAACTTCCTACGAGCAGTACTTC,CASSPDSATSYEQYF
-,TRBD1,TRBJ1-2,TRBV6-1,TGTGCCAGCAGCGATACAGGGGGCAAGATTGGCTACACCTTC,CASSDTGGKIGYTF
-,-,TRBJ2-7,TRBV7-3,TGTGCCAGCAGCTTTGACTCCTACGAGCAGTACTTC,CASSFDSYEQYF
-,-,TRBJ2-2,TRBV6-4,TGTGCCAGCAGCTCCTCCGGGGGTAACACCGGGGAGCTGTTTTTT,CASSSSGGNTGELFF
-,TRBD2,TRBJ2-7,TRBV29-1,TGCAGCGTTCGGACTAGCGGGACCTACGAGCAGTACTTC,CSVRTSGTYEQYF
-,TRBD2,TRBJ2-1,TRBV4-1,TGCGCCAGCAGCCAAGAGGGCGGGGGGGGAGTCAATGAGCAGTTCTTC,CASSQEGGGGVNEQFF
-,-,TRBJ2-5,TRBV2,TGTGCCAGCAGTGTTGGACCCGGCCAAGAGACCCAGTACTTC,CASSVGPGQETQYF
-,-,TRBJ2-1,TRBV6-6,TGTGCCAGCAGTTACTCTATGGATGAGCAGTTCTTC,CASSYSMDEQFF
-,TRBD1,TRBJ2-5,TRBV2,TGTGCCAGCAAGCCGGGACAGGGCTTGGGTGGGACCCAGTACTTC,CASKPGQGLGGTQYF
once,-,TRBJ2-3,TRBV6-4,TGTGCCAGCCCCCCCACAGATACGCAGTATTTT,CASPPTDTQYF
-,-,TRBJ2-3,TRBV28,TGTGCCAGCTCCCAAGGCTCTGGCCGGGCGCAGTATTTT,CASSQGSGRAQYF
-,-,TRBJ1-3,TRBV2,TGTGCCAGCAGTGACAGGGGCTCTGGAAACACCATATATTTT,CASSDRGSGNTIYF
-,-,TRBJ2-2,TRBV7-2,TGTGCCAGCAGCTTCCCCCAGGGGAGCACCGGGGAGCTGTTTTTT,CASSFPQGSTGELFF
-,-,TRBJ2-2,TRBV4-2,TGTGCCAGCAGCCAAGGGACGCAGAACACCGGGGAGCTGTTTTTT,CASSQGTQNTGELFF
few,-,TRBJ1-6,TRBV30,TGTGCGACAAACAGGGCAGCGGATTCACCCCTCCACTTT,CATNRAADSPLHF
-,-,TRBJ2-5,TRBV6-5,TGTGCCAGCAGTTACGGGGGGCAGGGACAAGAGACCCAGTACTTC,CASSYGGQGQETQYF
-,-,TRBJ1-1,TRBV7-2,TGTGCCAGCAGCTATGTTTTGGGCACTGAAGCTTTCTTT,CASSYVLGTEAFF
-,-,TRBJ2-6,TRBV19,TGTGCCAGTAGTATTGTTAGGGCAGGCTCTGGGGCCAACGTCCTGACTTTC,CASSIVRAGSGANVLTF
-,-,TRBJ2-2,TRBV5-5,TGTGCCAGCAGCTTTAAGGGCTTAGGCGGGGAGCTGTTTTTT,CASSFKGLGGELFF
-,TRBD2,TRBJ2-3,TRBV7-3,TGTGCCAGCAGCTTGGGACTAGCGGGGGGCACAGATACGCAGTATTTT,CASSLGLAGGTDTQYF
-,-,TRBJ1-3,TRBV29-1,TGCAGCGTCTGGTGGAGGGGAGGGAGAAACACCATATATTTT,CSVWWRGGRNTIYF
-,-,TRBJ2-7,TRBV6-1,TGTGCCAGCAGTCGGGGTTACTCCTACGAGCAGTACTTC,CASSRGYSYEQYF
-,-,TRBJ1-3,TRBV7-8,TGTGCCAGCAGCTCCGAAGGGACAAATGGAAACACCATATATTTT,CASSSEGTNGNTIYF
-,-,TRBJ1-1,TRBV21-1,TGTGCCAGCAGCAAAGTGGCGAGGAGGCCTGAAGCTTTCTTT,CASSKVARRPEAFF
few,-,TRBJ1-3,TRBV5-1,TGCGCCAGCAGCCCCGGCGGGGGTGGAAACACCATATATTTT,CASSPGGGGNTIYF
few,-,TRBJ2-3,TRBV7-8,TGTGCCAGCAGCGTCAGGGGTTCCCGGTCGGCAGATACGCAGTATTTT,CASSVRGSRSADTQYF
-,TRBD2,TRBJ2-2,TRBV7-3,TGTGCCAGCAGCTTAACGATGTCTAGCGGGGACTCTAACACCGGGGAGCTGTTTTTT,CASSLTMSSGDSNTGELFF
-,-,TRBJ2-3,TRBV6-1,TGTGCCAGCAGTGAACGGGATAGGGGCACAGATACGCAGTATTTT,CASSERDRGTDTQYF
-,-,TRBJ2-7,TRBV6-6,TGTGCCAGCAGTCCCAGGGAAATATCCGAGCAGTACTTC,CASSPREISEQYF
once,-,TRBJ2-5,TRBV6-1,TGTGCCAGCAGTTATTACATGGAGGAGACCCAGTACTTC,CASSYYMEETQYF
-,TRBD1,TRBJ2-7,TRBV6-5,TGTGCCAGCAGGCAGGGGGTCTTGTACGAGCAGTACTTC,CASRQGVLYEQYF
-,TRBD2,TRBJ2-4,TRBV4-2,TGTGCCAGCAGCCAAGATCGAACGGGGGGGTTTTCCAAAAACATTCAGTACTTC,CASSQDRTGGFSKNIQYF
-,TRBD1,TRBJ2-7,TRBV7-9,TGTGCCAGCAGTTTCGACAGGGGCTACGAGCAGTACTTC,CASSFDRGYEQYF
few,TRBD1,TRBJ1-6,TRBV15,TGTGCCACCAGCAGATCCGGGACAGGGGATTCACCCCTCCACTTT,CATSRSGTGDSPLHF
once,-,TRBJ1-3,TRBV7-6,TGTGCCAGCAGCTCGCCAGGGGCTGGAAACACCATATATTTT,CASSSPGAGNTIYF
-,TRBD1,TRBJ1-2,TRBV19,TGTGCCAGTAGTATCGAAGGACAGGGGGCAGGATATGGCTACACCTTC,CASSIEGQGAGYGYTF
-,-,TRBJ1-6,TRBV5-8,TGTGCCAGCAGCGAAATACAGGGATACAATTCACCCCTCCACTTT,CASSEIQGYNSPLHF
once,TRBD1,TRBJ2-7,TRBV7-8,TGTGCCAGCAGCTCCACGGGACAGACCTCCTACGAGCAGTACTTC,CASSSTGQTSYEQYF
-,TRBD2,TRBJ2-1,TRBV19,TGTGCCAGTATCGCGGGCAGCGGGAGGGGTAATGAGCAGTTCTTC,CASIAGSGRGNEQFF
-,-,TRBJ1-1,TRBV5-1,TGCGCCAGCAGCTTGGCCGGGGCAGGGTTGGACACTGAAGCTTTCTTT,CASSLAGAGLDTEAFF
few,-,TRBJ1-4,TRBV28,TGTGCCAGCAGCCCGCAGTTTTCCCCCCGCGGTGGAGAAAAACTGTTTTTT,CASSPQFSPRGGEKLFF
-,-,TRBJ1-1,TRBV11-2,TGTGCCAGCAGCTTATTGGGTCGGATTGAGCCTGAAGCTTTCTTT,CASSLLGRIEPEAFF
once,-,TRBJ2-3,TRBV28,TGTGCCAGCAGTTTAGTCAGCACAGATACGCAGTATTTT,CASSLVSTDTQYF
-,-,TRBJ1-5,TRBV6-5,TGTGCCAGCAGTTCCGGACGGAAAAGCAATCAGCCCCAGCATTTT,CASSSGRKSNQPQHF
-,TRBD2,TRBJ2-5,TRBV2,TGTGCCAGCACCGGGTCTAGCGGGGGTTTCAAAGAGACCCAGTACTTC,CASTGSSGGFKETQYF
-,-,TRBJ1-2,TRBV18,TGTGCCAGCTCACCACCGTCTACTCCAGGGACTGGCTACACCTTC,CASSPPSTPGTGYTF
-,-,TRBJ2-3,TRBV11-2,TGTGCCAGCAGCTTCAGGGCAGGGTCAGATACGCAGTATTTT,CASSFRAGSDTQYF
few,-,TRBJ1-1,TRBV7-9,TGTGCCAGCAGTGTGGCAGATGAAGCTTTCTTT,CASSVADEAFF
-,-,TRBJ2-5,TRBV5-1,TGCGCCAGCAGACCGGGACTCACAAAGGTGGAGACCCAGTACTTC,CASRPGLTKVETQYF